A selection of T cell receptor beta chains follows, all from one sample in a study of T cells in Graves' hyperthyroidism and ophthalmopathy. MiXCR, applied by TCRdb to the multiplex PCR reads, yields one record per CDR3 protein. The table lists about 690,000 distinct CDR3 sequences, around 15% of them singletons. Sample: blood. These receptors all stem from a man aged 45-65 years with Graves' hyperthyroidism. The CDR3 runs from the conserved cysteine through the conserved F or W. The D gene is left open where the match is weak. Size is stated for part of the rows, as once, few or many counts, or as a class when the clone is expanded.

CDR3 protein	CDR3 DNA	D gene	V gene	J gene	clone size
CSARSGARETQYF	TGCAGTGCGCGGTCGGGGGCGAGGGAGACCCAGTACTTC	NA	TRBV20-1	TRBJ2-5	many
CASRGSPRTDTQYF	TGTGCCAGCAGAGGTAGTCCCCGCACAGATACGCAGTATTTT	NA	TRBV7-9	TRBJ2-3	many
CASSQTEEGTDTQYF	TGTGCCAGCAGTCAGACGGAGGAGGGGACAGATACGCAGTATTTT	NA	TRBV12-3/TRBV12-4	TRBJ2-3	NA
CASSQGLAVEGTQYF	TGTGCCAGCAGCCAGGGGCTAGCGGTCGAAGGGACCCAGTACTTC	NA	TRBV9	TRBJ2-5	many
CASSFPGGVYYGYTF	TGTGCCAGCAGCTTTCCAGGGGGTGTATACTATGGCTACACCTTC	TRBD1	TRBV7-9	TRBJ1-2	many
CASSHGGANSPLHF	TGTGCCAGCAGCCATGGGGGCGCGAATTCACCCCTCCACTTT	NA	TRBV28	TRBJ1-6	many
CASSPGGWASGRREQFF	TGTGCCAGCAGCCCAGGAGGGTGGGCTAGCGGGAGGCGTGAGCAGTTCTTC	TRBD2	TRBV7-8	TRBJ2-1	many
CASSEFDDTEAFF	TGCGCCAGCAGTGAGTTTGACGACACTGAAGCTTTCTTT	NA	TRBV10-2	TRBJ1-1	NA
CASSVGASGSMETQYF	TGTGCCAGCAGCGTAGGAGCTAGCGGGAGTATGGAGACCCAGTACTTC	TRBD2	TRBV9	TRBJ2-5	many
CASTTAATIYGYTF	TGTGCCAGTACTACCGCGGCCACCATCTATGGCTACACCTTC	NA	TRBV19	TRBJ1-2	few
CASSRDRETMAFF	TGTGCCAGCAGCCGGGACAGGGAAACGATGGCTTTCTTT	TRBD1	TRBV13	TRBJ1-1	many
CAWSAPGTGQNYGYTF	TGTGCCTGGAGTGCCCCCGGGACAGGGCAAAACTATGGCTACACCTTC	TRBD1	TRBV30	TRBJ1-2	few
CASSVRVAGQGAGANVLTF	TGTGCCAGTAGTGTCAGAGTTGCGGGACAGGGCGCTGGGGCCAACGTCCTGACTTTC	TRBD1	TRBV19	TRBJ2-6	few
CASSGSLAGVDTQYF	TGTGCCAGCAGCGGTTCTTTAGCGGGAGTAGATACGCAGTATTTT	TRBD2	TRBV11-2	TRBJ2-3	few
CASSLTEFGEKLFF	TGTGCCAGCAGCTTAACTGAGTTCGGGGAAAAACTGTTTTTT	NA	TRBV7-6	TRBJ1-4	many
CASSLLADTYNEQFF	TGTGCCAGCAGCTTATTAGCGGACACCTACAATGAGCAGTTCTTC	NA	TRBV7-3	TRBJ2-1	NA
CASSIGNNEQFF	TGTGCCAGTAGTATAGGGAACAATGAGCAGTTCTTC	NA	TRBV19	TRBJ2-1	many
CASSPGGGGRVTGELFF	TGCGCCAGCAGCCCCGGTGGAGGGGGTCGTGTTACCGGGGAGCTGTTTTTT	NA	TRBV5-1	TRBJ2-2	NA
CASSLLGRTNTEAFF	TGTGCCAGCAGCTTGCTCGGCAGAACGAACACTGAAGCTTTCTTT	NA	TRBV5-4	TRBJ1-1	once
CASSSQRAQGYTF	TGTGCCAGCAGCTCACAGAGGGCACAGGGCTACACCTTC	NA	TRBV7-3	TRBJ1-2	NA
CASRPAYWGISTEAFF	TGTGCCAGCAGACCCGCCTACTGGGGAATAAGCACTGAAGCTTTCTTT	NA	TRBV13	TRBJ1-1	NA
CASSDPDGLAVGSGPYEQYF	TGTGCCAGCAGTGATCCAGACGGACTAGCGGTCGGCTCGGGGCCCTACGAGCAGTACTTC	TRBD2	TRBV6-1	TRBJ2-7	many
CASSSGLAGGPYNEQFF	TGCGCCAGCAGCTCAGGACTAGCGGGAGGGCCGTACAATGAGCAGTTCTTC	TRBD2	TRBV5-1	TRBJ2-1	NA
CAIGTVYGYTF	TGTGCCATCGGGACAGTCTATGGCTACACCTTC	TRBD1	TRBV6-1	TRBJ1-2	many
CASSYVYGMEGGGGYTF	TGTGCCAGCAGTTATGTGTACGGCATGGAGGGCGGTGGAGGCTACACCTTC	NA	TRBV6-1	TRBJ1-2	many
CASRAGAYETQYF	TGTGCCAGTAGAGCGGGAGCCTATGAGACCCAGTACTTC	TRBD2	TRBV7-2	TRBJ2-5	many
CASSLGAFSYEQYF	TGTGCCAGCAGCTTAGGAGCCTTTTCCTACGAGCAGTACTTC	NA	TRBV7-8	TRBJ2-7	many
CASIAGTAYGYTF	TGTGCCAGCATCGCGGGCACAGCCTATGGCTACACCTTC	NA	TRBV28	TRBJ1-2	many
CASSETGLPSLNTEAFF	TGTGCCAGCAGTGAAACAGGGCTCCCATCTCTGAACACTGAAGCTTTCTTT	NA	TRBV27	TRBJ1-1	many
CASSLSPSGEYNEQFF	TGTGCCAGCAGTTTATCCCCTAGTGGGGAGTACAATGAGCAGTTCTTC	NA	TRBV27	TRBJ2-1	NA
CVSSYSRTGDGYTF	TGTGTCAGCAGTTACTCGAGGACAGGGGACGGCTACACCTTC	TRBD1	TRBV6-5	TRBJ1-2	NA
CASSEAGGMYEQYF	TGTGCCAGCAGTGAAGCGGGAGGGATGTACGAGCAGTACTTC	TRBD2	TRBV6-1	TRBJ2-7	NA
CSVEIAGEGYEQYF	TGCAGCGTTGAAATAGCGGGAGAGGGCTACGAGCAGTACTTC	TRBD2	TRBV29-1	TRBJ2-7	few
CAISDWGRDTQYF	TGTGCCATCAGTGATTGGGGCCGGGATACGCAGTATTTT	NA	TRBV10-3	TRBJ2-3	many
CASRSGIGSNQPQHF	TGTGCCAGCAGATCGGGGATAGGTAGCAATCAGCCCCAGCATTTT	NA	TRBV6-2/TRBV6-3	TRBJ1-5	many
CASSQAEGYIQYF	TGCGCCAGCAGCCAAGCAGAGGGGTACATTCAGTACTTC	NA	TRBV4-3	TRBJ2-4	few
CASSIAGTRYNEQFF	TGTGCCAGTAGTATTGCAGGGACGAGATACAATGAGCAGTTCTTC	NA	TRBV19	TRBJ2-1	NA
CASSLVPGTSGINEQYF	TGCGCCAGCAGCTTGGTGCCGGGGACTAGCGGGATCAACGAGCAGTACTTC	TRBD2	TRBV5-1	TRBJ2-7	few
CASSATGSSQPQHF	TGTGCCAGCAGCGCGACAGGGTCCAGTCAGCCCCAGCATTTT	TRBD1	TRBV7-3	TRBJ1-5	NA
CASSPSHNEKLFF	TGTGCCAGCAGTCCGAGCCATAATGAAAAACTGTTTTTT	NA	TRBV12-3/TRBV12-4	TRBJ1-4	many